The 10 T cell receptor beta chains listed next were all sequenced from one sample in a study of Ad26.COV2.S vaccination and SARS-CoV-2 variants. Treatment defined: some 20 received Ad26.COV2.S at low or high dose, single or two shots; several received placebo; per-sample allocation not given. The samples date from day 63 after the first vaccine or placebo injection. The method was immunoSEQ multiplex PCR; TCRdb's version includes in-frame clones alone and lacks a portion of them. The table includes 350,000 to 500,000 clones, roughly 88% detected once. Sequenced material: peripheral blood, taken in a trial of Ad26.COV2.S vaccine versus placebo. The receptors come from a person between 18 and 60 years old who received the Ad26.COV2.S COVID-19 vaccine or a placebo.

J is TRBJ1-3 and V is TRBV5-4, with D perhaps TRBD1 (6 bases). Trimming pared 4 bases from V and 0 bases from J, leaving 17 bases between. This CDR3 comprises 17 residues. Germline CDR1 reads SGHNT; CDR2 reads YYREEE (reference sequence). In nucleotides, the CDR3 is TGTGCCAGCAGCCCCGGACTCATGGGGGCCTCTGGAAACACCATATATTTT. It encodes CASSPGLMGASGNTIYF.

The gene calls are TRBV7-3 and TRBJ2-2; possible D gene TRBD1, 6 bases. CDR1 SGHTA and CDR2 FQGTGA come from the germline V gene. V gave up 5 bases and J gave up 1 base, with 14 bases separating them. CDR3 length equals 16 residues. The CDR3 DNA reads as TGTGCCAGCAGCCCGTCGGGACACCAGAACACCGGGGAGCTGTTTTTT. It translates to CASSPSGHQNTGELFF.

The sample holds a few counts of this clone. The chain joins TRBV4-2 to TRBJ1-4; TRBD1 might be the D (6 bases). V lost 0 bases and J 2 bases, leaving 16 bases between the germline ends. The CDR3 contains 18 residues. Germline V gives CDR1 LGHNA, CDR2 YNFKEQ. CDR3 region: CASSQDGGGGKTNEKLFF. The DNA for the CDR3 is TGTGCCAGCAGCCAAGATGGAGGGGGAGGCAAGACTAATGAAAAACTGTTTTTT.

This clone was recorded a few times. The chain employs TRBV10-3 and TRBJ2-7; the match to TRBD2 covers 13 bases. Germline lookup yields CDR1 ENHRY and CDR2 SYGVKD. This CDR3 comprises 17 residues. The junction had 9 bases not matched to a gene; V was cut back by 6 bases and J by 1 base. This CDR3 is CAIRGRTSGRESYEQYF. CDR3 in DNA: TGTGCCATCAGGGGGCGGACTAGCGGGAGAGAATCCTACGAGCAGTACTTC.

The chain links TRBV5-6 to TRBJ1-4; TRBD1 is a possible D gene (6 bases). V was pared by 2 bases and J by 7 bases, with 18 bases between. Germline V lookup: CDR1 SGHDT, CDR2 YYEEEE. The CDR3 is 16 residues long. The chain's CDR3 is CASSFRGDTGGEKLFF. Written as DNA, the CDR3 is TGTGCCAGCAGCTTCCGGGGGGACACGGGAGGTGAAAAACTGTTTTTT.

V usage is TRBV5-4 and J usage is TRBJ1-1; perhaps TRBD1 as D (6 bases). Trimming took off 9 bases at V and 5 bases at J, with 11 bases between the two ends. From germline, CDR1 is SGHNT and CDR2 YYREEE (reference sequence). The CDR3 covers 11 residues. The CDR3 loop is CAIPGATEAFF. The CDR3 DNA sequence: TGTGCCATCCCAGGGGCGACTGAAGCTTTCTTT.

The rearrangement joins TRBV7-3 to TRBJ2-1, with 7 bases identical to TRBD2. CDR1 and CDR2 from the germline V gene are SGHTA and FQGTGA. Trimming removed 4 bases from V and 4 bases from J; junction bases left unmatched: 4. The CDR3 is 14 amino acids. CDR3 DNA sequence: TGTGCCAGCAGCTCCGGGACTATATACAATGAGCAGTTCTTC. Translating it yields CASSSGTIYNEQFF.

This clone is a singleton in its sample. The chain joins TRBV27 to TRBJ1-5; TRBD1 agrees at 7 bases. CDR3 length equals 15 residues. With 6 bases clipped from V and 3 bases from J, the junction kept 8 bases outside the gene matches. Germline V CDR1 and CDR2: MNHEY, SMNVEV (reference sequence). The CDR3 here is CASSDRVSVNQPQHF. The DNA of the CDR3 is TGTGCCAGCAGCGACAGGGTCAGTGTCAATCAGCCCCAGCATTTT.

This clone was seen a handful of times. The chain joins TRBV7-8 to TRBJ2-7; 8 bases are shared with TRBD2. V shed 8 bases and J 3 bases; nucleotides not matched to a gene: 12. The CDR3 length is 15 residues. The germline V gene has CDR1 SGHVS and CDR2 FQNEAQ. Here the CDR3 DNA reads TGTGCCAGCGGGGACCGGAGGCTAGCGGGCTACGAGCAGTACTTC. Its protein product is CASGDRRLAGYEQYF.

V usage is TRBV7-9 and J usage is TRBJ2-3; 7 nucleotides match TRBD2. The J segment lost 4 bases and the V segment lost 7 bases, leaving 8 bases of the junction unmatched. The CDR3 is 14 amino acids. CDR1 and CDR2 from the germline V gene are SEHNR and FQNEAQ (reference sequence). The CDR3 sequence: CASTIGLEADTQYF. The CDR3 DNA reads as TGTGCCAGCACCATTGGACTAGAAGCAGATACGCAGTATTTT.